The next 9 T cell receptor beta chains were all read from a single sample in a study of HIV-infected children after antiretroviral therapy interruption. Treatment in this sample: PENTA 11 planned treatment interruption arm or continuous ART arm. The TCR library was built from RNA with a 3' RACE protocol and unique molecular identifiers. MiXCR, applied by TCRdb to the 3' RACE reads, yields one record per CDR3 protein. The table lists about 37,000 distinct CDR3 sequences, over 6.5% of them singletons, with around 1% in the top ten. The sequenced sample was CD45RA+ CD4+ T cells from PBMCs, pooled from several time points, obtained from a donor given antiretroviral therapy, either interrupted or continuous. Subset meaning: naive CD4+ CD45RA+ CD45RO- T cells. These TCRs come from a pool of human donors with HIV.

This clonotype was observed many times. V is TRBV6-6 and J is TRBJ2-7, with 9 bases that match TRBD1. V lost 6 bases, J lost 4 bases, and 7 bases stayed unmatched. The germline V gene encodes CDR1 MNHNY and CDR2 SVGAGI (reference sequence). There are 14 residues in the CDR3. CDR3 DNA sequence: TGTGCCAGCAGATCCCCGGGACAGGGATACGAGCAGTACTTC. It is translated as CASRSPGQGYEQYF.

This clonotype was seen more than once but under ten times. The rearrangement uses TRBV7-9 and TRBJ1-1; no reliable D call. Deletions cut 3 bases from V and 6 bases from J, with 8 bases between. CDR1 is SEHNR and CDR2 is FQNEAQ in the germline V gene (reference sequence). There are 12 residues in the CDR3. The CDR3 reads CASSFVPSEAFF. CDR3 DNA: TGTGCCAGCAGCTTTGTTCCCTCTGAAGCTTTCTTT.

This clonotype was counted at least ten times. The V call is TRBV3-1, the J call TRBJ2-5; 9 nucleotides align to TRBD2. Germline V lookup: CDR1 LGHDT, CDR2 YNNKEL (reference sequence). This CDR3 comprises 15 residues. The V gene end was trimmed by 1 base and the J gene end by 4 bases; junction bases not matched to a gene: 4. The CDR3 sequence is CASSQGLAGTETQYF. The CDR3 DNA reads TGTGCCAGCAGCCAAGGCCTAGCGGGAACAGAGACCCAGTACTTC.

Many counts were recorded for this clonotype. The chain couples TRBV10-1 to TRBJ2-3, with no clear D. CDR3 length: 13 residues. The V gene's germline CDR1 is WNHNN and CDR2 SYGVQD (reference sequence). The V and J ends lost 0 bases and 14 bases respectively, with 15 bases between them. The CDR3 reads CASSESKSPHRYF. The CDR3 DNA reads as TGCGCCAGCAGTGAGTCGAAATCTCCCCATCGGTATTTT.

This clonotype ranks as medium-sized. The J gene is TRBJ2-7, the V gene TRBV5-1, with D possibly being TRBD1 or TRBD2 (5 bases each). V was shortened by 3 bases and J by 7 bases, with 26 bases between the two germline ends. Per the germline V gene, CDR1 is SGHRS and CDR2 is YFSETQ. The CDR3 totals 17 residues. The CDR3 DNA reads TGCGCCAGCAGCTCCTTGAAGCTCCGGGACCGCTCAATAGAGCAGTACTTC. Amino acids: CASSSLKLRDRSIEQYF.

This clonotype occurred a few times. The chain links TRBV30 to TRBJ1-2, with D unresolved. CDR3 length: 14 residues. Germline V gives CDR1 GTSNPN, CDR2 SVGIG (reference sequence). V was clipped by 4 bases and J by 9 bases, with 21 bases between them. DNA of the CDR3: TGTGCCTGGATTTCTCCACACTCCCGCGTGAGCTACACCTTC. Its protein product is CAWISPHSRVSYTF.

This clonotype was seen at least ten times. The CDR3 sequence: CASSQRASLINEQFF. CDR3 bases: TGTGCCAGCAGCCAAAGGGCTAGCCTAATCAATGAGCAGTTCTTC. This chain links TRBV4-2 with TRBJ2-1; possible D gene TRBD2, 5 bases. Trimming shortened V by 2 bases and J by 6 bases, and 14 bases separated the two germline ends. CDR3 length: 15 amino acids. The germline gives CDR1 LGHNA, CDR2 YNFKEQ.

This chain joins TRBV5-1 and TRBJ2-1, with D unclear. CDR1 and CDR2 (germline): SGHRS, YFSETQ. The CDR3 is 14 amino acids. The V and J ends lost 0 bases and 3 bases respectively, with 7 bases between them. The CDR3 region has the DNA TGCGCCAGCAGCTTGGGACACGACTACAATGAGCAGTTCTTC. This translates into CASSLGHDYNEQFF.

This clonotype was seen at least ten times. The junction shows a germline mismatch at one end, possibly a read error. This chain uses TRBV7-4 with TRBJ1-1; the D gene is possibly TRBD1 (6 bases). Looked up from germline, CDR1 is SGHVT and CDR2 is SQSDAQ. This CDR3 has 15 residues. CDR3 sequence: CASSLEQGANTEVFF. The CDR3, as DNA: TGTGCAAGCAGCTTAGAACAGGGTGCAAACACAGAAGTCTTCTTT.